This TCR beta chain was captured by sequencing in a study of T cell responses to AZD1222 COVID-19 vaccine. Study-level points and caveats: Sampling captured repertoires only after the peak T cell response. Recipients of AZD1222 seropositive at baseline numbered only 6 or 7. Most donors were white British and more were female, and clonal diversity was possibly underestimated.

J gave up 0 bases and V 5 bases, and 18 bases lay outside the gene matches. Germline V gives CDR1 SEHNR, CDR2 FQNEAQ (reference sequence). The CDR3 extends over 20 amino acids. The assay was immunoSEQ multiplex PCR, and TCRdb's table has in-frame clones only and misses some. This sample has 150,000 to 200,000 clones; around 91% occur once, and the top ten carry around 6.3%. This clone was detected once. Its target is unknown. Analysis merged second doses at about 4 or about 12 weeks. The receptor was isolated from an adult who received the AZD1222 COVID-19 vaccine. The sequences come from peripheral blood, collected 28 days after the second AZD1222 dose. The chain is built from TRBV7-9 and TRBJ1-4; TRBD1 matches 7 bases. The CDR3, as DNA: TGTGCCAGCAGCAAGAAGAACAGGGGAGAAGGGCACGCAACTAATGAAAAACTGTTTTTT. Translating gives CASSKKNRGEGHATNEKLFF. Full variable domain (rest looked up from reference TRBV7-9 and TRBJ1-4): DTGVSQNPRHKITKRGQNVTFRCDPISEHNRLYWYRQTLGQGPEFLTYFQNEAQLEKSRLLSDRFSAERPKGSFSTLEIQRTEQGDSAMYLCASSKKNRGEGHATNEKLFFGSGTQLSVL.